This TCR beta chain was identified during a study of T cells in Graves' hyperthyroidism and ophthalmopathy. Study-level points and caveats: Ophthalmopathy was told apart from stable hyperthyroidism by a 13 V-J model.

In germline, CDR1 is DFQATT, CDR2 SNEGSKA (reference sequence). CDR3 length equals 13 residues. V was trimmed by 6 bases and J by 4 bases, leaving 13 bases between them. What was amplified from RNA transcripts were TCR beta CDR3 regions. A first-round RT-PCR of the TCR CDR3 used the HTBI primer set. MiXCR was run by TCRdb on the multiplex PCR reads, yielding one entry per CDR3 protein. In the table there are a few hundred thousand distinct CDR3 sequences, 15% to 19% of which are singletons. Notes on this clonotype: Its antigen is currently unknown.

V and J are TRBV20-1 and TRBJ1-5, with D perhaps TRBD1 (6 bases). The TCR comes from a woman aged 18-35 years with Graves' hyperthyroidism that later progressed to Graves' ophthalmopathy. Sequenced input: blood. The CDR3 is CSARIDRNQPQHF. CDR3 nucleotides: TGCAGTGCCCGAATTGACAGGAATCAGCCCCAGCATTTT.